A selection of T cell receptor beta chains follows, all from one sample in a study of T cell repertoires in cytomegalovirus infection. TCRdb independently ran MiXCR on the reads; one entry per CDR3 protein. The repertoire holds about 600,000 distinct CDR3 sequences, with more than 20% as singletons. Sequenced sample: CD8+ T cells from PBMCs. These receptors all come from a human donor in good health (CMV status not recorded). Some clones in this sample may be carry-over from other donors' samples. Both conserved end residues are part of each CDR3. D genes are given only for firm matches. Clone size, where shown, is once, few, many, or a class for clones that have expanded.

CDR3,DNA,V,D,size,J
CASSLVNLAGEETQYF,TGTGCCAGCAGCTTAGTGAATTTAGCGGGGGAAGAGACCCAGTACTTC,TRBV7-8,TRBD2,many,TRBJ2-5
CASTRRRGNEKLFF,TGTGCCAGCACACGGCGAAGGGGTAATGAAAAACTGTTTTTT,TRBV27,NA,few,TRBJ1-4
CASSLSLGRSNEKLFF,TGTGCCAGCAGCTTATCCCTGGGCAGGAGTAATGAAAAACTGTTTTTT,TRBV7-9,NA,many,TRBJ1-4
CASSPPGGGGIYNEQFF,TGTGCCAGCAGTCCCCCCGGTGGCGGGGGGATCTACAATGAGCAGTTCTTC,TRBV27,TRBD2,many,TRBJ2-1
CAISEYRVETGQPQHF,TGTGCCATCAGTGAGTACCGGGTTGAAACGGGTCAGCCCCAGCATTTT,TRBV10-3,NA,few,TRBJ1-5
CASSSGQFNQPQHF,TGTGCCAGCAGCTCGGGACAGTTTAATCAGCCCCAGCATTTT,TRBV5-5,TRBD1,few,TRBJ1-5
CASSQNQPQHF,TGTGCCAGCAGTCAGAATCAGCCCCAGCATTTT,TRBV6-6,NA,NA,TRBJ1-5
CASSQRSSENTEAFF,TGCGCCAGCAGCCAAAGATCGTCAGAGAACACTGAAGCTTTCTTT,TRBV4-1,NA,NA,TRBJ1-1
CASERTAAYEQYF,TGTGCCAGCGAGAGGACAGCCGCCTACGAGCAGTACTTC,TRBV2,NA,NA,TRBJ2-7
CASSLSGVLGNYGYTF,TGTGCCAGCAGTTTATCTGGGGTCCTCGGGAACTATGGCTACACCTTC,TRBV27,NA,NA,TRBJ1-2
CASRPDSYTGELFF,TGTGCCAGCAGACCCGACAGTTACACCGGGGAGCTGTTTTTT,TRBV28,NA,NA,TRBJ2-2
CASSQEPGTTNEQFF,TGCGCCAGCAGCCAAGAACCCGGGACTACCAATGAGCAGTTCTTC,TRBV4-1,TRBD2,NA,TRBJ2-1
CASSLSPYFSSGNTIYF,TGTGCCAGCAGCTTAAGCCCCTACTTCAGCTCTGGAAACACCATATATTTT,TRBV7-2,NA,many,TRBJ1-3
CASSQSLSPGYGYTF,TGTGCCAGCAGCCAATCCCTCTCCCCGGGCTATGGCTACACCTTC,TRBV14,NA,NA,TRBJ1-2
CSVEDQGQANLRGYTF,TGCAGCGTTGAAGACCAGGGGCAGGCAAACCTCCGGGGCTACACCTTC,TRBV29-1,NA,few,TRBJ1-2
CASSSDPNYGYTF,TGTGCCAGCAGCTCAGATCCTAACTATGGCTACACCTTC,TRBV7-3,NA,NA,TRBJ1-2
CASSSRTILFTDEQFF,TGTGCCAGCAGTTCTAGGACTATCCTTTTCACCGATGAGCAGTTCTTC,TRBV12-3/TRBV12-4,NA,many,TRBJ2-1
CASSLVAEGVNTEAFF,TGTGCCAGCAGCTTAGTTGCAGAAGGGGTGAACACTGAAGCTTTCTTT,TRBV7-6,NA,many,TRBJ1-1
CASSPRVAAYYNEQFF,TGTGCCAGCAGCCCTAGAGTAGCGGCCTACTACAATGAGCAGTTCTTC,TRBV7-9,NA,NA,TRBJ2-1
CASSHPGGSQPQHF,TGCGCCAGCAGCCACCCCGGGGGAAGTCAGCCCCAGCATTTT,TRBV4-3,NA,NA,TRBJ1-5
CASSPSRVHEQFF,TGCGCCAGCAGCCCCTCCAGGGTCCATGAGCAGTTCTTC,TRBV5-1,NA,NA,TRBJ2-1
CASSPTREQFF,TGTGCCAGCAGCCCCACGAGGGAGCAGTTCTTC,TRBV12-3/TRBV12-4,NA,many,TRBJ2-1
CASGLFLSGTGDQETQYF,TGTGCTAGTGGTTTGTTTCTCTCCGGGACAGGGGATCAAGAGACCCAGTACTTC,TRBV12-5,TRBD1,many,TRBJ2-5
CASDGRNEQFF,TGTGCCAGCGATGGCCGCAATGAGCAGTTCTTC,TRBV25-1,NA,NA,TRBJ2-1
CASSHIDRGQGFF,TGTGCCAGCAGCCATATCGACAGGGGGCAAGGTTTCTTT,TRBV14,TRBD1,few,TRBJ1-1
CASSFGQGRYEQYF,TGTGCCAGCAGCTTTGGACAGGGGAGGTACGAGCAGTACTTC,TRBV7-2,TRBD1,many,TRBJ2-7
CASSEFREEGEKLFF,TGTGCCAGCAGTGAATTCAGGGAGGAAGGTGAAAAACTGTTTTTT,TRBV6-1,NA,NA,TRBJ1-4
CAIRGYNEQFF,TGTGCCATCAGGGGTTACAATGAGCAGTTCTTC,TRBV12-3/TRBV12-4,NA,many,TRBJ2-1
CSATGTGNYEQYF,TGCAGTGCGACCGGGACAGGGAACTACGAGCAGTACTTC,TRBV20-1,TRBD1,NA,TRBJ2-7
CATSLLRGAGETQYF,TGTGCCACCAGTCTTCTCCGGGGGGCGGGAGAGACCCAGTACTTC,TRBV15,NA,NA,TRBJ2-5
CASSLRGGGRQPQHF,TGTGCCAGCAGTTTAAGGGGGGGCGGTAGGCAGCCCCAGCATTTT,TRBV28,NA,NA,TRBJ1-5
CSAEGTVDYGYTF,TGCAGTGCTGAAGGGACTGTGGACTATGGCTACACCTTC,TRBV20-1,NA,NA,TRBJ1-2
CATSRDWLAGSNEQFF,TGTGCCACCAGCAGAGATTGGCTAGCGGGGAGCAATGAGCAGTTCTTC,TRBV15,TRBD2,NA,TRBJ2-1
CASTGLPGREKLFF,TGTGCCAGCACTGGGCTTCCCGGACGGGAAAAACTGTTTTTT,TRBV7-9,NA,NA,TRBJ1-4
CASSLRGVAGSSYNEQFF,TGTGCCAGCAGCTTACGGGGGGTAGCGGGCAGCTCCTACAATGAGCAGTTCTTC,TRBV7-6,TRBD2,few,TRBJ2-1
CASSLRDRENTIYF,TGTGCCAGCAGCCTCCGGGACAGGGAGAACACCATATATTTT,TRBV7-9,TRBD1,many,TRBJ1-3
CSAQLQGRSNYGYTF,TGCAGTGCCCAACTACAGGGGAGGTCTAACTATGGCTACACCTTC,TRBV20-1,TRBD1,NA,TRBJ1-2
CASSLSPTGETEAFF,TGTGCCAGCAGTTTATCCCCAACAGGAGAAACTGAAGCTTTCTTT,TRBV6-5,NA,NA,TRBJ1-1
CASSSRQDGSDTQYF,TGTGCCAGCAGTTCCAGACAGGATGGGTCAGATACGCAGTATTTT,TRBV27,NA,few,TRBJ2-3
CASKGQGDYGYTF,TGTGCCAGCAAGGGACAGGGCGACTATGGCTACACCTTC,TRBV12-3/TRBV12-4,TRBD1,many,TRBJ1-2
CASSQKGYEQYF,TGTGCCAGCAGTCAAAAGGGCTACGAGCAGTACTTC,TRBV6-6,NA,few,TRBJ2-7
CASSPGPGAGGQYF,TGTGCCAGCAGCCCCGGCCCAGGAGCGGGGGGGCAGTATTTT,TRBV7-6,TRBD2,many,TRBJ2-3
CASSVTYDNEQFF,TGTGCCAGCAGTGTGACATACGACAATGAGCAGTTCTTC,TRBV2,NA,many,TRBJ2-1
CASSSDRGRNTIYF,TGTGCCAGCAGCTCTGACAGGGGGCGAAACACCATATATTTT,TRBV7-8,TRBD1,few,TRBJ1-3
CASSGGPSGELFF,TGTGCCAGCAGCGGGGGACCGTCCGGGGAGCTGTTTTTT,TRBV5-4,NA,few,TRBJ2-2
CASTLDSMNTEAFF,TGTGCCAGTACCCTGGACAGCATGAACACTGAAGCTTTCTTT,TRBV19,NA,few,TRBJ1-1
CARESGPGNTIYF,TGTGCCAGAGAGTCCGGCCCTGGAAACACCATATATTTT,TRBV19,NA,few,TRBJ1-3
CSARVLKDTQYF,TGCAGTGCTAGAGTCTTAAAGGATACGCAGTATTTT,TRBV20-1,NA,NA,TRBJ2-3
CASSLEGRGASPLHF,TGTGCCAGCAGCTTAGAGGGGCGGGGAGCTTCACCCCTCCACTTT,TRBV7-9,NA,few,TRBJ1-6
CASSLVVGGDQPQHF,TGTGCCAGCAGCTTAGTCGTTGGGGGCGATCAGCCCCAGCATTTT,TRBV7-6,NA,NA,TRBJ1-5
CASSHWTDLLYEQYF,TGTGCCAGCAGTCACTGGACCGACCTACTCTACGAGCAGTACTTC,TRBV7-9,NA,many,TRBJ2-7
CSARYKGGGPDTQYF,TGCAGTGCTCGTTACAAGGGGGGGGGGCCAGATACGCAGTATTTT,TRBV20-1,NA,NA,TRBJ2-3
CSANRGGPNEQFF,TGCAGTGCTAATCGGGGGGGCCCGAATGAGCAGTTCTTC,TRBV20-1,TRBD2,NA,TRBJ2-1
CAILKNTEAFF,TGTGCCATTCTGAAGAACACTGAAGCTTTCTTT,TRBV10-3,NA,few,TRBJ1-1
CASSLDGLRQFF,TGTGCCAGCAGCTTAGACGGGCTTCGGCAGTTCTTC,TRBV7-2,NA,many,TRBJ2-1
CASSEARRTNTGELFF,TGTGCCAGCAGTGAAGCGCGAAGGACAAACACCGGGGAGCTGTTTTTT,TRBV2,NA,NA,TRBJ2-2
CASSQVSPARQGNEQFF,TGCGCCAGCAGCCAAGTCTCCCCGGCTAGACAGGGCAATGAGCAGTTCTTC,TRBV4-3,TRBD1,few,TRBJ2-1
CASGGNYNEQFF,TGTGCCAGCGGGGGTAACTACAATGAGCAGTTCTTC,TRBV27,NA,few,TRBJ2-1
CASSNRGMNTEAFF,TGTGCCAGCAGCAACAGGGGCATGAACACTGAAGCTTTCTTT,TRBV7-9,TRBD1,many,TRBJ1-1
CASSYGEQGLSNQPQHF,TGTGCCAGCAGTTACGGAGAACAGGGTCTTAGCAATCAGCCCCAGCATTTT,TRBV6-2/TRBV6-3,NA,few,TRBJ1-5